This entry is about one TCR beta chain. What it binds is not known. This sample is part of a study of a mutant IDH1 vaccine in newly diagnosed glioma. The study's findings and limits: Immune responses arising from the vaccine appeared in about 94% of patients.

Sequencing was performed with immunoSEQ multiplex PCR; in TCRdb, only in-frame clones are kept and a portion is missing. Among 45,000 to 60,000 clones, 70% to 90% were seen once, and the ten largest hold more than 5%. Germline V gives CDR1 SNHLY, CDR2 FYNNEI. V lost 4 bases, J lost 8 bases, and 10 bases stayed unmatched. This CDR3 is built from 16 residues. As for time point: week 35, safety follow-up. Doses consisted of 300 ug of mutant IDH1 20-mer peptide each, paired with topical imiquimod. The clonotype originates from a woman between 40 and 50 years old with glioma. The chain combines TRBV2 with TRBJ2-1, with 11 bases identical to TRBD2. This specimen was PBMCs, taken from a glioma patient whose treatment included an IDH1 peptide vaccine. In DNA, the CDR3 is TGTGCCAGCAGTGGCCTACTAGCGGGAGCCTTTGATGAGCAGTTCTTC. The encoded protein is CASSGLLAGAFDEQFF.